What follows describes a single T cell receptor beta chain. Its antigen is undetermined. The sample originates from a study of T-cell reconstitution after alpha-beta-depleted transplantation in children. Preparation of the TCRbeta library used unique molecular identifiers. From the PCR reads, TCRdb called clonotypes with MiXCR, one entry per CDR3 protein. The table includes more than 400,000 distinct CDR3 sequences, around 10% detected once. Whole-study results and caveats: At day 60, the high TCRbeta diversity found in some patients originated from recipient T cells and thymic progenitors that had survived. Several hundred expanded graft clones reportedly supplied alpha-beta T cells about two months after transplant. Newly produced T cells mostly provided counts and TCRbeta diversity after one year, as hyperexpanded clones declined.

This sequence was found in a female patient under 10 years old who had a stem cell transplant for aplastic anemia, so the T cells may come from the graft donor. Sequences were derived from PBMCs, mostly from graft donor cells, sampled 180 days after TCRalphabeta/CD19-depleted stem cell transplant.

Here the CDR3 DNA reads TGTGCCAGCAGTCAACACAGGGGGACTAATGAAAAACTGTTTTTT. Protein product: CASSQHRGTNEKLFF. This chain uses TRBV6-1 with TRBJ1-4; 8 bases fit TRBD1. Germline assignment: CDR1 MNHNS and CDR2 SASEGT. This CDR3 has 15 amino acids. The V gene end was trimmed by 5 bases and the J gene end by 2 bases; junction bases not matched to a gene: 4.